This T cell receptor beta chain stems from a study of cytomegalovirus exposure and HLA in healthy donors. PCR was performed using 60 Vbeta and 13 Jbeta primers. Some clones are missing from TCRdb's copy, which holds only in-frame ones; the method was immunoSEQ multiplex PCR. In the table there are roughly 160,000 clones, roughly 85% of which are singletons. Germline CDR1 is MNHEY and CDR2 is SMNVEV (reference sequence). The CDR3 has 14 amino acids. General study results and limits: In a later analysis, a missense DCLRE1C variant was linked to TCR beta V- and J-gene trimming.

This clone turned up a few times. What it recognizes is unknown. One end of the junction fails to match germline, which may point to a read error. Sequencing used PBMCs. This TCR was sampled from a man in his forties in good health and CMV-seronegative. The chain uses TRBV27 and TRBJ2-6; D possibly corresponds to TRBD1 (5 bases). The CDR3 sequence: CASTLSSGANGLTF. DNA of the CDR3: TGTGCCAGCACGCTCTCTTCTGGGGCCAACGGCCTGACTTTC.